This T cell receptor beta chain originates from a study of glioma-infiltrating T cells after dendritic cell vaccination. Study-level information: Autologous tumor lysate was loaded overnight onto monocyte-derived dendritic cells grown approximately 7 days with IL-4 and GM-CSF.

The data were produced by immunoSEQ multiplex PCR, yet TCRdb's version contains in-frame clones alone and is incomplete. Seen here are roughly 56,000 clones, about 85% observed once, and the top ten hold roughly 8.5%. Documented time point: after dendritic cell vaccination, including at tumor progression/relapse. CDR1 is SGHRS and CDR2 is YFSETQ in the germline V gene. The CDR3 is made up of 15 amino acids. Trimming cost V 1 base and J 0 bases, with 11 bases left between them. V and J are TRBV5-1 and TRBJ2-7, with D perhaps TRBD2 (7 bases). This clonotype originated in a human donor with glioblastoma. Sequencing was performed on blood, taken after dendritic cell vaccination. CDR3 residues: CASSLKGGSSYEQYF. DNA of the CDR3: TGCGCCAGCAGCTTGAAGGGGGGGAGCTCCTACGAGCAGTACTTC.